This TCR beta chain was sequenced in a study of human CD8 memory T cell subsets. UMI-labeled 5' RACE was used, and it produced the TCR beta libraries. In the study's own analysis: Across the sequenced material, each individual TCR beta library was found to contain somewhere between about 2,900 and 18,000 functional CDR3 beta clonotypes. TCRdb re-analyzed the 5' RACE reads; it lists each CDR3 protein once, without DNA. TCRdb, rather than the study authors, made the V and J calls. The sample's table shows 9,500 to 12,000 distinct CDR3 sequences. This CDR3 spans 14 amino acids. Germline assignment: CDR1 MNHEY and CDR2 SMNVEV (reference sequence). CCR7+ PD-1+ TIGIT+ early memory CD8+ cells with dysfunctional traits were TPEX. The authors obtained RNA from duplicate vials, each holding some 140,000 sorted CD8+ T cells, for every subset.

The genes are TRBV27 and TRBJ2-1. Sequenced material: CD8+ T cells from PBMCs. The TCR originated in a human donor in good health. The chain's CDR3 is CASRVISSYNEQFF.